The 16 T cell receptor beta chains reported below all come from one sample, sequenced in a study of T cell repertoires in cytomegalovirus infection (dated by TCRdb to between 2017 and 2020). Data came from an Illumina HiSeq 1500. Using fastp at Q25 and MiXCR, TCRdb reprocessed the public reads and kept productive beta chains. CDR3 protein duplicates are merged, each entry listing the most common genes and DNA. Counted in this sample were around 630,000 distinct CDR3 sequences; 20% to 25% of them appeared once. The top ten hold roughly 8% of the sample. Source material: CD8+ T cells from PBMCs. The receptors stem from a human donor in good health (CMV status not recorded). Some clones in this sample may be carry-over from other donors' samples.

Only a few counts were recorded for this clonotype. V gene TRBV6-2 or TRBV6-3 combines with J gene TRBJ2-5, with 7 bases identical to TRBD2. V lost 5 bases to trimming and J lost 5 bases; unmatched junction nucleotides: 14. The CDR3 covers 16 residues. Per the germline V gene, CDR1 is MNHEY and CDR2 is SVGEGT. The CDR3 loop reads CASSPPGGAGVETQYF. As DNA, the CDR3 is TGTGCCAGCAGTCCCCCTGGTGGTGCGGGAGTGGAGACCCAGTACTTC.

This clonotype was observed a few times. Here the CDR3 reads CSARFPWTGPSTDTQYF. For the CDR3, the DNA is TGCAGTGCTAGATTTCCATGGACAGGGCCTAGCACAGATACGCAGTATTTT. This chain links TRBV20-1 with TRBJ2-3, with 8 bases that match TRBD1. This CDR3 region has 17 residues. CDR1 is DFQATT, CDR2 SNEGSKA, per germline (reference sequence). After removal of 2 bases from V and 0 bases from J, the junction contained 10 bases not matched to a gene.

The chain carries TRBV6-6 and TRBJ1-5; 9 bases are shared with TRBD1. This CDR3 spans 14 amino acids. CDR1 and CDR2 from the germline V gene are MNHNY and SVGAGI (reference sequence). V lost 10 bases, J lost 3 bases, and 7 bases stayed unmatched. CDR3 protein: CANSRDRANQPQHF. The CDR3, as DNA: TGTGCCAACAGCAGGGACAGGGCCAATCAGCCCCAGCATTTT.

The genes are TRBV9 and TRBJ1-2; no definite D call. V was shortened by 3 bases and J by 8 bases, with 2 bases between the two germline ends. The CDR3 spans 9 residues. CDR1 and CDR2 from the germline V gene are SGDLS and YYNGEE. The CDR3 nucleotides are TGTGCCAGCAGCGAGGGCTACACCTTC. Protein product: CASSEGYTF. The full variable domain, with the rest looked up from reference TRBV9 and TRBJ1-2, is DSGVTQTPKHLITATGQRVTLRCSPRSGDLSVYWYQQSLDQGLQFLIQYYNGEERAKGNILERFSAQQFPDLHSELNLSSLELGDSALYFCASSEGYTFGSGTRLTVV.

This clonotype has just a few counts. The rearrangement links TRBV14 to TRBJ1-1; D gene unclear. Looked up from germline, CDR1 is SGHDN and CDR2 is FVKESK. The CDR3 is made up of 15 amino acids. V lost 3 bases and J 4 bases, leaving 15 bases between the germline ends. This chain's CDR3 is CASSQVPGPSTEAFF. The CDR3 DNA sequence: TGTGCCAGCAGCCAGGTCCCAGGACCAAGCACTGAAGCTTTCTTT.

The table lists this clonotype with a few counts. This chain joins TRBV5-5 and TRBJ2-6; possible D gene TRBD2, 6 bases. The CDR3 runs 14 residues. Germline V gene data show CDR1 as SGHKS and CDR2 as YYEKEE (reference sequence). Trimming stripped 7 bases from V and 5 bases from J, with 13 bases between. CDR3: CASGPGRRANVLTF. Here the CDR3 DNA reads TGTGCCAGCGGACCGGGGAGGAGGGCCAACGTCCTGACTTTC.

The chain uses TRBV7-8 and TRBJ1-1; D remains ambiguous. The CDR3 loop spans 16 amino acids. Looked up from germline, CDR1 is SGHVS and CDR2 is FQNEAQ. The V and J ends lost 5 bases and 7 bases respectively, with 23 bases between them. The CDR3 loop reads CASSAQPGLTFYEAFF. For the CDR3, the DNA is TGTGCCAGCAGCGCACAACCCGGCCTCACCTTTTATGAAGCTTTCTTT.

This chain links TRBV29-1 with TRBJ2-1; 13 bases fit TRBD2. CDR3 length: 19 amino acids. With V trimmed by 1 base and J by 0 bases, 9 bases remained unmatched. Germline CDR1 SQVTM, CDR2 ANQGSEA. CDR3 sequence: CSVEGLAGGRRSSYNEQFF. The CDR3 DNA reads as TGCAGCGTTGAAGGACTAGCGGGGGGACGTCGAAGCTCCTACAATGAGCAGTTCTTC.

In this sample, this clonotype turned up a few times. The gene calls are TRBV29-1 and TRBJ2-7, with 8 positions matching TRBD1. The V gene end was trimmed by 7 bases and the J gene end by 4 bases; junction bases not matched to a gene: 9. CDR1 and CDR2 (germline): SQVTM, ANQGSEA. The CDR3 contains 13 residues. This CDR3 is CSARGQAFYEQYF. The CDR3 nucleotides read TGCAGCGCTAGGGGACAGGCGTTTTACGAGCAGTACTTC.

J is TRBJ2-1 and V is TRBV19, with D maybe TRBD2 (7 bases). The CDR3 is made up of 15 amino acids. Germline V gene lookup returns CDR1 LNHDA and CDR2 SQIVND (reference sequence). Trimming took 7 bases from V and 8 from J, leaving 21 bases between them. Written as DNA, the CDR3 is TGTGCCAGTACCGCAGGGGTAGCGGGTGTGTATGAGCAGTTCTTC. It is translated as CASTAGVAGVYEQFF.

This chain connects TRBV29-1 to TRBJ2-7; TRBD1 aligns across 7 bases. With 6 bases clipped from V and 3 bases from J, the junction kept 8 bases outside the gene matches. The CDR3 length is 13 residues. Germline V gene sequence: CDR1 SQVTM, CDR2 ANQGSEA. This CDR3 reads CSVPGTAYYEQYF. The CDR3 DNA reads as TGCAGCGTCCCCGGGACAGCTTACTACGAGCAGTACTTC.

This sequence joins TRBV7-9 and TRBJ1-1; 10 positions agree with TRBD1. Germline loops: CDR1 SEHNR, CDR2 FQNEAQ (reference sequence). V lost 5 bases to trimming and J lost 3 bases; unmatched junction nucleotides: 9. This CDR3 is built from 16 residues. In DNA form, the CDR3 reads TGTGCCAGCAGCCCTTGGGACAGGGGAGGGGACACTGAAGCTTTCTTT. It encodes CASSPWDRGGDTEAFF.

In DNA form, the CDR3 reads TGTGCCAGCAGCTTAAACTCCTGGCAGACTTTTCAAGAGACCCAGTACTTC. This codes for CASSLNSWQTFQETQYF. The chain is built from TRBV7-6 and TRBJ2-5; unclear D gene. Germline CDR1 is SGHVS and CDR2 is FNYEAQ. The CDR3 loop spans 17 amino acids. Trimming took off 2 bases at V and 2 bases at J, with 18 bases between the two ends.

The sample holds many counts of this clonotype. The V gene is TRBV28, the J gene TRBJ2-1; 7 positions agree with TRBD1. The CDR3 loop spans 13 amino acids. V lost 1 base to trimming and J lost 8 bases; unmatched junction nucleotides: 2. Germline CDR1 and CDR2: MDHEN and SYDVKM. CDR3: CASSLYRGYEQFF. The CDR3 DNA sequence: TGTGCCAGCAGTTTATACAGGGGATATGAGCAGTTCTTC.

The chain combines TRBV29-1 with TRBJ2-5, with D unclear. Trimming took off 6 bases at V and 3 bases at J, with 17 bases between the two ends. Germline lookup yields CDR1 SQVTM and CDR2 ANQGSEA. CDR3 size: 14 residues. The CDR3 nucleotides read TGCAGCGTGAGCCGGCCACGGGCGAAAGAGACCCAGTACTTC. It specifies CSVSRPRAKETQYF.

The chain combines TRBV7-6 with TRBJ2-1; 10 nucleotides agree with TRBD2. The CDR3 is 15 amino acids. Germline CDR1 is SGHVS and CDR2 is FNYEAQ. V trimming: 0 bases; J trimming: 10 bases; junction bases outside the gene matches: 6. The CDR3 region is CASSLAASGGPEQFF. CDR3 bases: TGTGCCAGCAGCTTAGCAGCTAGCGGGGGCCCAGAGCAGTTCTTC.